Each of the 22 T cell receptor beta chains below was sequenced from the same sample in a study of blood T cell repertoires in COVID-19. The repertoire was sequenced with immunoSEQ multiplex PCR; TCRdb's copy has only in-frame clones and lacks some. The data show under 350,000 clones, approximately 90% seen once. The source material was peripheral blood. The source is a man aged 18 to 35 with active or convalescent COVID-19.

The rearrangement uses TRBV2 and TRBJ1-4; D gene unclear. The CDR3 is 12 amino acids. V was shortened by 3 bases and J by 8 bases, with 7 bases between the two germline ends. Per germline, CDR1 SNHLY and CDR2 FYNNEI. Written as DNA, the CDR3 is TGTGCCAGCAGTGAGTATGGCGAAAAACTGTTTTTT. Protein: CASSEYGEKLFF. The full variable domain, rest sourced from reference TRBV2 and TRBJ1-4, is EPEVTQTPSHQVTQMGQEVILRCVPISNHLYFYWYRQILGQKVEFLVSFYNNEISEKSEIFDDQFSVERPDGSNFTLKIRSTKLEDSAMYFCASSEYGEKLFFGSGTQLSVL.

The chain couples TRBV5-6 to TRBJ2-5, with a weak D call TRBD2 (5 bases). This CDR3 is 15 amino acids long. The V gene's germline CDR1 is SGHDT and CDR2 YYEEEE. V was cut by 4 bases and J by 2 bases, with 15 bases left in between. CDR3 protein: CASSPAVTGQETQYF. The CDR3 DNA reads TGTGCCAGCAGCCCCGCGGTAACGGGGCAAGAGACCCAGTACTTC.

This chain connects TRBV27 to TRBJ1-5, with TRBD1 matching 7 bases. V trimming: 6 bases; J trimming: 7 bases; junction bases outside the gene matches: 9. This CDR3 contains 14 residues. Germline CDR1 MNHEY, CDR2 SMNVEV (reference sequence). CDR3 protein: CASRTPTGTQPQHF. In DNA, the CDR3 is TGTGCCAGCAGGACTCCGACAGGGACCCAGCCCCAGCATTTT.

Points on this clone: Other DNA variants within this sample encode the same CDR3. The chain joins TRBV5-1 to TRBJ2-3; 15 nucleotides align to TRBD2. The CDR3 spans 17 residues. Per the germline V gene, CDR1 is SGHRS and CDR2 is YFSETQ. J lost 2 bases, V lost 4 bases, and 5 bases had no gene match. For the CDR3, the DNA is TGCGCCAGCAGCCCAGGGACTAGCGGGGGGACCACAGATACGCAGTATTTT. As protein: CASSPGTSGGTTDTQYF. The whole variable domain, remainder taken from reference TRBV5-1 and TRBJ2-3, is KAGVTQTPRYLIKTRGQQVTLSCSPISGHRSVSWYQQTPGQGLQFLFEYFSETQRNKGNFPGRFSGRQFSNSRSEMNVSTLELGDSALYLCASSPGTSGGTTDTQYFGPGTRLTVL.

This clone was observed once. The chain has TRBV2 and TRBJ1-1; D is perhaps TRBD1 (6 bases). The CDR3 has 14 residues. CDR1 is SNHLY and CDR2 is FYNNEI in the germline V gene. Trimming left V 3 bases short and J 4 bases short, with 12 bases between. The CDR3 nucleotides are TGTGCCAGCAGTGAGGGGGCGAGGGGCACTGAAGCTTTCTTT. Translation: CASSEGARGTEAFF.

The V call is TRBV9, the J call TRBJ1-2, with 10 nucleotides matching TRBD1. Germline V gene sequence: CDR1 SGDLS, CDR2 YYNGEE. J was trimmed by 6 bases and V by 2 bases; bases with no gene match: 13. The length of the CDR3 is 17 residues. In DNA form, the CDR3 reads TGTGCCAGCAGCGTGTCCGGGACAGGGGTCGCTGCGGATGGCTACACCTTC. Translated: CASSVSGTGVAADGYTF. The full variable domain, in which reference TRBV9 and TRBJ1-2 provide the parts outside the CDR3, is DSGVTQTPKHLITATGQRVTLRCSPRSGDLSVYWYQQSLDQGLQFLIQYYNGEERAKGNILERFSAQQFPDLHSELNLSSLELGDSALYFCASSVSGTGVAADGYTFGSGTRLTVV.

The chain uses TRBV5-1 and TRBJ2-3, with TRBD2 as a possible D gene (5 bases). V dropped 3 bases and J dropped 3 bases, with 14 bases sitting between them. This CDR3 contains 15 residues. Germline assignment: CDR1 SGHRS and CDR2 YFSETQ. The CDR3 coding sequence is TGCGCCAGCAGCTCCTGGGTCCTAGCAACAGATACGCAGTATTTT. This encodes CASSSWVLATDTQYF.

The rearrangement uses TRBV19 and TRBJ1-2; TRBD1 might be the D (6 bases). The CDR3 contains 13 residues. Germline CDR1 reads LNHDA; CDR2 reads SQIVND (reference sequence). V lost 4 bases and J 4 bases, leaving 10 bases between the germline ends. This CDR3 is CASSTGTRYGYTF. Written as DNA, the CDR3 is TGTGCCAGTAGTACCGGGACACGCTATGGCTACACCTTC.

This sequence joins TRBV11-2 and TRBJ2-3; D gene uncertain. Germline CDR1 SGHAT, CDR2 FQNNGV. The CDR3 consists of 15 residues. Trimming took 5 bases from V and 2 from J, leaving 14 bases between them. The CDR3 coding sequence is TGTGCCAGCAGCCGTACTCGGATAGCCACAGATACGCAGTATTTT. Encoded protein: CASSRTRIATDTQYF.

The chain uses TRBV28 and TRBJ2-5; TRBD1 matches 7 bases. Germline lookup yields CDR1 MDHEN and CDR2 SYDVKM. Trimming took 4 bases from V and 4 from J; bases not matched to a gene: 9. This CDR3 contains 15 residues. For the CDR3, the DNA is TGTGCCAGCAGTTCACACACCCAGGGGGTAGAGACCCAGTACTTC. Encoded protein: CASSSHTQGVETQYF.

The CDR3 loop is CASSLDRHEQYF. DNA for the CDR3: TGTGCCAGCAGCTTGGACAGGCACGAGCAGTACTTC. This chain joins TRBV5-6 and TRBJ2-7, with D maybe TRBD1 (5 bases). The length of the CDR3 is 12 residues. Per germline, CDR1 SGHDT and CDR2 YYEEEE. With 0 bases removed from V and 5 bases from J, the gap between germline ends came to 6 bases. Full variable domain (remainder filled in from reference TRBV5-6 and TRBJ2-7): DAGVTQSPTHLIKTRGQQVTLRCSPKSGHDTVSWYQQALGQGPQFIFQYYEEEERQRGNFPDRFSGHQFPNYSSELNVNALLLGDSALYLCASSLDRHEQYFGPGTRLTVT.

The J gene is TRBJ2-2, the V gene TRBV7-6; 7 bases are a match to TRBD2. V was pared by 3 bases and J by 4 bases, with 5 bases of the junction left unmatched. The CDR3 totals 15 residues. Looked up from germline, CDR1 is SGHVS and CDR2 is FNYEAQ. This CDR3 is CASSFLADFTGELFF. CDR3 nucleotides: TGTGCCAGCAGCTTCCTAGCGGACTTCACCGGGGAGCTGTTTTTT.

The chain uses TRBV10-1 and TRBJ2-7, with D unclear. Trimming left V 8 bases short and J 0 bases short, with 14 bases between. The CDR3 contains 14 residues. CDR1 and CDR2 from the germline V gene are WNHNN and SYGVQD (reference sequence). The CDR3 sequence: CASLSDLSSYEQYF. The CDR3 nucleotides are TGCGCCAGCTTAAGCGACTTGAGCTCCTACGAGCAGTACTTC.

The V gene is TRBV30, the J gene TRBJ2-6; tentatively, D is TRBD2 (6 bases). Trimming left V 8 bases short and J 3 bases short, with 17 bases between. Germline V gene data show CDR1 as GTSNPN and CDR2 as SVGIG (reference sequence). This CDR3 is built from 15 residues. CDR3 nucleotides: TGTGCCCGGGCGGGCGGGACCCTTGGGGCCAACGTCCTGACTTTC. Protein: CARAGGTLGANVLTF.

On this clone itself: The same CDR3 also results from other DNA sequences found in this sample. The chain combines TRBV7-3 with TRBJ2-3, with 11 bases fitting TRBD2. The V and J ends lost 1 base and 3 bases, in that order; junction bases with no gene match: 6. The CDR3 sequence is 17 residues long. CDR1 SGHTA and CDR2 FQGTGA come from the germline V gene. The CDR3 coding sequence is TGTGCCAGCAGCTTAAACCCGGGACTAGCGGATACAGATACGCAGTATTTT. As protein: CASSLNPGLADTDTQYF.

The chain recombines TRBV28 with TRBJ1-5; D not certain. The CDR3 extends over 14 amino acids. Trimming cost V 9 bases and J 0 bases, with 12 bases left between them. Looked up from germline, CDR1 is MDHEN and CDR2 is SYDVKM. The CDR3 here is CASLADYSNQPQHF. In DNA, the CDR3 is TGTGCCAGTTTGGCCGATTATAGCAATCAGCCCCAGCATTTT.

This clone has only a few counts. The chain joins TRBV7-2 to TRBJ2-2; a possible D gene is TRBD2 (6 bases). With 7 bases removed from V and 3 bases from J, the gap between germline ends came to 15 bases. The germline V gene encodes CDR1 SGHTA and CDR2 FQGNSA. This CDR3 has 15 amino acids. Here the CDR3 reads CASTPRGEDTGELFF. CDR3 sequence (DNA): TGTGCCAGCACCCCCCGCGGGGAGGACACCGGGGAGCTGTTTTTT.

The V gene is TRBV11-2, the J gene TRBJ2-3; 7 nucleotides align to TRBD2. The CDR3 is 15 amino acids. From germline, CDR1 is SGHAT and CDR2 FQNNGV. V lost 5 bases, J lost 3 bases, and 8 bases stayed unmatched. The CDR3: CASSEAGVGTDTQYF. CDR3 DNA sequence: TGTGCCAGCAGCGAGGCGGGAGTTGGAACAGATACGCAGTATTTT. Full variable domain (remainder filled in from reference TRBV11-2 and TRBJ2-3): EAGVAQSPRYKIIEKRQSVAFWCNPISGHATLYWYQQILGQGPKLLIQFQNNGVVDDSQLPKDRFSAERLKGVDSTLKIQPAKLEDSAVYLCASSEAGVGTDTQYFGPGTRLTVL.

The rearrangement uses TRBV7-2 and TRBJ2-7; 8 bases map to TRBD2. The length of the CDR3 is 15 residues. V lost 5 bases to trimming and J lost 7 bases; unmatched junction nucleotides: 13. Per the germline V gene, CDR1 is SGHTA and CDR2 is FQGNSA. The CDR3 bases are TGTGCCAGCAGCCTCCGAGCGGGGGAGGGGATGGAGCAGTACTTC. This encodes CASSLRAGEGMEQYF.

The J gene is TRBJ2-5, the V gene TRBV7-2, with 8 nucleotides matching TRBD1. This CDR3 is built from 14 residues. The junction had 4 bases not matched to a gene; V was cut back by 6 bases and J by 1 base. The germline CDR1 and CDR2 sequences are SGHTA and FQGNSA. CDR3 nucleotides: TGTGCCAGCAGGGGGGGACAGGCCCAAGAGACCCAGTACTTC. Encoded protein: CASRGGQAQETQYF.

The rearrangement links TRBV6-5 to TRBJ2-7; 9 nucleotides agree with TRBD2. Germline CDR1 is MNHEY and CDR2 is SVGAGI. The V segment lost 7 bases and the J segment 1 base; nucleotides outside the gene matches: 8. The CDR3 extends over 15 amino acids. The CDR3: CASTSRGGASYEQYF. CDR3 DNA: TGTGCCAGCACGTCACGCGGGGGGGCATCCTACGAGCAGTACTTC.

This clone was picked up one time. J is TRBJ1-4 and V is TRBV7-9; 7 positions match TRBD1. The germline gives CDR1 SEHNR, CDR2 FQNEAQ (reference sequence). The CDR3 loop spans 18 amino acids. J gave up 0 bases and V 4 bases, and 11 bases lay outside the gene matches. This CDR3 is CASSSYGQDLATNEKLFF. The CDR3, as DNA: TGTGCCAGCAGCTCATACGGACAGGACCTAGCAACTAATGAAAAACTGTTTTTT.